This T cell receptor (beta chain) is from a study of cytomegalovirus exposure and HLA in healthy donors. General study findings and limits: A list of around 160 TCR beta chains associated with cytomegalovirus was given. Follow-up analysis later connected one missense variant in DCLRE1C with trimming of TCR beta V- and J-genes. It was reported that TCR beta sequences correctly inferred the HLA-A and HLA-B alleles for most subjects. Some segments of the V type, notably TRBV6-2 and TRBV6-3, were excluded as indistinguishable.

The PCR ran on 60 Vbeta and 13 Jbeta primers. The table came from immunoSEQ multiplex PCR; TCRdb's copy has only in-frame clones and leaves some out. The sample carries 200,000 to 250,000 clones, more than 60% recorded once. This clone was observed once. Its target is not known. This CDR3 region has 16 residues. Trimming pared 5 bases from V and 4 bases from J, leaving 18 bases between. Per germline, CDR1 SEHNR and CDR2 FQNEAQ (reference sequence). Sequencing used PBMCs. The V gene is TRBV7-9, the J gene TRBJ2-1, with TRBD2 as a possible D gene (6 bases). The sequence derives from a man in his fifties in good health and CMV-seronegative. CDR3 region: CASSPPGVPLYNEQFF. CDR3 nucleotide sequence: TGTGCCAGCAGCCCCCCGGGGGTACCCCTTTACAATGAGCAGTTCTTC.